This T cell receptor (beta chain) is drawn from a study of blood T cells in healthy people across ages. Trimming stripped 1 base from V and 8 bases from J, with 12 bases between. The CDR3 spans 13 residues. CDR1 DFQATT and CDR2 SNEGSKA come from the germline V gene (reference sequence). The sample holds a few counts of this clonotype. For the second PCR, which ran for about 7 to 12 cycles, a sample-barcoded 5' primer and a J-beta primer mix were used. MiXCR, run by TCRdb on the 5' RACE reads, gives a single entry per CDR3 protein. The data contain 500,000 to 600,000 distinct CDR3 sequences, 25% to 30% of them seen just once; the ten biggest clones take up under 20%.

Sample: blood. The sequence was obtained from a woman between 65 and 79 years old in good health. The gene calls are TRBV20-1 and TRBJ2-1; possibly TRBD1 for D (5 bases). DNA for the CDR3: TGCAGTGCTAGAGGATCAGGGCCCGATGAGCAGTTCTTC. Its translation is CSARGSGPDEQFF.